This T cell receptor (beta chain) was retrieved from a study of glioma-infiltrating T cells after dendritic cell vaccination. Whole-study results and caveats: Patients with more pretreatment TILs had longer time to progression and survival.

This clone was observed a single time. Its antigen is unidentified. Described time point: after dendritic cell vaccination, including at tumor progression/relapse. PBMC were collected before vaccination, two weeks after the third vaccination, and at progression. The J segment lost 8 bases and the V segment lost 3 bases, leaving 7 bases of the junction unmatched. The CDR3 runs 16 residues. CDR1 is PRHDT and CDR2 is FYEKMQ in the germline V gene (reference sequence). The PCR used 60 V beta and 13 J beta primers. Here immunoSEQ multiplex PCR was the method, and the copy in TCRdb shows in-frame clones only, minus some. The repertoire holds about 50,000 clones, with around 89% as singletons.

The input for sequencing was blood, taken after dendritic cell vaccination. This TCR was sampled from a human donor with glioblastoma. This chain connects TRBV13 to TRBJ2-2, with TRBD2 matching 12 bases. As DNA, the CDR3 is TGTGCCAGCAGCTTCTCTAGCGGGAGGGCCTCTGGGGAGCTGTTTTTT. This translates into CASSFSSGRASGELFF.